The clone carrying this T cell receptor (beta chain) was observed a few times. What it binds is not known. This sample was taken from a study of T cell repertoires in cytomegalovirus infection. Study information: Indications of both CMV infection and matching HLA type were provided by public TCR beta signatures.

The study's findings and limits: Ex vivo responses were dominated by HLA-C-restricted CMV-specific TCR beta clonotypes.

CDR1 is ENHRY and CDR2 is SYGVKD in the germline V gene. The V gene lost 3 bases and the J gene lost 5 bases, with 3 bases spanning the gap. CDR3 size: 11 residues. Using its own MiXCR run on the reads, TCRdb lists one record per CDR3 protein. The profile shows about 260,000 distinct CDR3 sequences, roughly an eighth of them singletons. Sequenced sample: PBMCs. This sequence originates from a human donor in good health (CMV status not recorded). Some clones in this sample may be carry-over from other donors' samples. The chain carries TRBV10-3 and TRBJ2-3; D is uncertain. The CDR3 nucleotides are TGTGCCATCAGTGATATAGATACGCAGTATTTT. This translates into CAISDIDTQYF.